This record covers a single T cell receptor (beta chain). As yet, its antigen is unknown. Each of the donors had roughly 9.4 milliliters of peripheral blood drawn into EDTA-treated Vacutainer tubes. Germline V gene sequence: CDR1 DFQATT, CDR2 SNEGSKA (reference sequence). The CDR3 runs to 14 residues. V dropped 0 bases and J dropped 7; count of bases not matched to a gene: 8. The use of a sample-barcoded 5' primer and a J-beta primer mix characterized a second PCR of roughly 7 to 11 cycles. Each cDNA was tagged by a template-switch adaptor containing 12 random nucleotides. TCRdb ran MiXCR on the 5' RACE reads and lists one entry per CDR3 protein. The profile shows hundreds of thousands of distinct CDR3 sequences, under 80% of them singletons. The data were obtained in a study of blood T cells in healthy people across ages. Study results and limitations: When one million T cells were used, diversity estimates were thought to be underestimates.

The V call is TRBV20-1, the J call TRBJ2-5; TRBD2 agrees at 7 bases. The sequence was collected from a man aged 25 to 45 in good health. Material: blood. CDR3 nucleotide sequence: TGCAGTGCTAGAGATAGGGCGTTAGCGGGGACCCAGTACTTC. Translated, it gives CSARDRALAGTQYF.